These T cell receptor beta chains were read from a single sample in a study of cytomegalovirus exposure and HLA in healthy donors. Repertoires were generated with immunoSEQ multiplex PCR, while TCRdb's copy carries only in-frame clones and drops some. The table lists about 170,000 clones, around 78% of them singletons. The sample comprised PBMCs. Source of these receptors: a woman between 45 and 65 years old in good health and CMV-seropositive. CDR3s include the opening cysteine and the closing phenylalanine or tryptophan. The D gene is left open where the match is weak. The listing skips clone size in some rows; elsewhere it reads once, few, many or a size class.

NA	many	TRBV6-6	TRBJ2-7	TGTGCCAGCAGTTACTATACCTACGAGCAGTACTTC	CASSYYTYEQYF
TRBD2	NA	TRBV7-6	TRBJ2-2	TGTGCCAGCAGCGCACCGGGACTAGCGGTCGCCGGGACCGGGGAGCTGTTTTTT	CASSAPGLAVAGTGELFF
TRBD2	NA	TRBV6-1	TRBJ2-5	TGTGCCAGCAGTGAATCTGCGGGGGGGCCCCAAGAGACCCAGTACTTC	CASSESAGGPQETQYF
TRBD2	NA	TRBV4-2	TRBJ2-7	TGTGCCAGCAGCCAAGTGGCTAGCGGGGGGGCCCGAGAGCAGTACTTC	CASSQVASGGAREQYF
NA	NA	TRBV5-8	TRBJ2-3	TGTGCCAGCAGTCCAGGGGGCACAGATACGCAGTATTTT	CASSPGGTDTQYF
NA	NA	TRBV30	TRBJ1-2	TGTGCCTGGAGTGACGGGGAATACTATGGCTACACCTTC	CAWSDGEYYGYTF
NA	NA	TRBV10-1	TRBJ1-4	TGCGCCATCCCCCCGCCGGCAACTAATGAAAAACTGTTTTTT	CAIPPPATNEKLFF
TRBD2	NA	TRBV4-2	TRBJ2-3	TGTGCCAGCAGCCAAGACCCCCGGGGGGGGACAGATACGCAGTATTTT	CASSQDPRGGTDTQYF
NA	NA	TRBV2	TRBJ2-1	TGTGCCACCACCCGGCGCGGCCCCAATGAGCAGTTCTTC	CATTRRGPNEQFF
NA	NA	TRBV7-3	TRBJ1-2	TGTTCCAGCAGCTTAACCGGAGGTGGAGGGCCCGTTAATGGCTACACCTTC	CSSSLTGGGGPVNGYTF
NA	NA	TRBV5-1	TRBJ1-3	TGCGCCAGCAGCTTGTCGGGGGAAATCTTCTCTGGAAACACCATATATTTT	CASSLSGEIFSGNTIYF
TRBD1	NA	TRBV2	TRBJ1-2	TGTGCCAGCAGCGGATCGACAGGGAACTATGGCTACACCTTC	CASSGSTGNYGYTF
NA	NA	TRBV9	TRBJ1-2	TGTGCCAGCAGCCCCCGACCCCAGGGATATGGCTACACCTTC	CASSPRPQGYGYTF
TRBD1	NA	TRBV7-9	TRBJ1-1	TGTGCCAGCAGTTTGGGACAGGGTGAGGCTGAAGCTTTCTTT	CASSLGQGEAEAFF
NA	NA	TRBV14	TRBJ1-6	TGTGCCAGCAATCGGCAACACGGGTCACCCCTCCACTTT	CASNRQHGSPLHF
NA	NA	TRBV9	TRBJ2-3	TGTGCCAGCAGCGTAGGGGGGGGCCAGACAGATACGCAGTATTTT	CASSVGGGQTDTQYF
NA	NA	TRBV7-9	TRBJ1-1	TGTTCCAGCAGCTTAGCGGGGGGAAAGAACACTGAAGCTTTCTTT	CSSSLAGGKNTEAFF
NA	NA	TRBV7-3	TRBJ2-1	TGTGCCAGCAGCTTACTAGCGCGTAGCTCCTACAATGAGCAGTTCTTC	CASSLLARSSYNEQFF
NA	NA	TRBV6-6	TRBJ1-2	TGTGCCAGCAGTTACGAGGAGAACTATGGCTACACCTTC	CASSYEENYGYTF
TRBD1	NA	TRBV7-3	TRBJ2-1	TGTGCCAGCAGCTCCCAGGTGGGACAGGGCCAATACAATGAGCAGTTCTTC	CASSSQVGQGQYNEQFF
NA	NA	TRBV11-2	TRBJ2-7	TGTGCCAGCAGCTTAGAAGGGGGGGAGGCCGGGCAGTACTTC	CASSLEGGEAGQYF
NA	NA	TRBV7-2	TRBJ2-7	TGTGCCAGCAGCCCAGTGCTCAGGTACGAGCAGTACTTC	CASSPVLRYEQYF
NA	NA	TRBV5-1	TRBJ1-6	TGCGCCAGCAGCTTGGACAGCTATAATTCACCCCTCCACTTT	CASSLDSYNSPLHF